The 5 T cell receptor beta chains listed next were all sequenced from one sample in a study of T cells in localized non-small cell lung cancer. Method: immunoSEQ multiplex PCR; TCRdb's copy keeps in-frame clones and lacks some. The sample contains approximately 12,000 clones, around four fifths of which appear only once. Source: peripheral blood, taken before any cancer treatment. Receptor source: a male donor aged 60 or over with stage I lung adenocarcinoma.

The V gene is TRBV18, the J gene TRBJ1-1, with D unclear. V lost 3 bases, J lost 1 base, and 6 bases lay in between. The CDR3 length is 13 residues. CDR1 and CDR2 (germline): KGHSH, LQKENI. CDR3 DNA sequence: TGTGCCAGCTCACCTTCGGGGAACACTGAAGCTTTCTTT. Translation: CASSPSGNTEAFF.

The rearrangement joins TRBV19 to TRBJ2-1, with TRBD2 matching 12 bases. Germline V gene data show CDR1 as LNHDA and CDR2 as SQIVND (reference sequence). The CDR3 is made up of 19 amino acids. V shed 3 bases, J shed 7 bases, and the junction held 16 bases outside the gene matches. The CDR3 region has the DNA TGTGCCAGTAGTATCCGAGTACTAGCGGGAGGTGGCGCGGGGAATGAGCAGTTCTTC. It encodes CASSIRVLAGGGAGNEQFF.

V is TRBV5-1 and J is TRBJ2-5; possible D gene TRBD2, 7 bases. The V gene lost 5 bases and the J gene lost 1 base, with 15 bases spanning the gap. Looked up from germline, CDR1 is SGHRS and CDR2 is YFSETQ. The CDR3 totals 15 residues. The CDR3 is CASRKSGGPQETQYF. The CDR3 nucleotides read TGCGCCAGCAGAAAATCCGGGGGGCCCCAAGAGACCCAGTACTTC.

The V gene is TRBV6-5, the J gene TRBJ1-4; no clear D gene. The CDR3 has 12 residues. The germline V and J ends were trimmed by 7 bases and 7 bases, with 10 bases remaining between them. The germline CDR1 and CDR2 sequences are MNHEY and SVGAGI. In DNA form, the CDR3 reads TGTGCCAGCAATGAGTGGGGTGAAAAACTGTTTTTT. Protein product: CASNEWGEKLFF.

The chain recombines TRBV6-1 with TRBJ1-6, with a weak D call TRBD1 (5 bases). V shed 7 bases and J shed 3 bases, with 13 bases lying between them. Looked up from germline, CDR1 is MNHNS and CDR2 is SASEGT. The CDR3 loop spans 15 amino acids. For the CDR3, the DNA is TGTGCCAGCAAATCGAGGGGAGACTATAATTCACCCCTCCACTTT. Protein sequence: CASKSRGDYNSPLHF.